The 22 T cell receptor beta chains below all came from one sample that was sequenced in a study of cytomegalovirus exposure and HLA in healthy donors. PCR employed 60 Vbeta and 13 Jbeta primers. Using immunoSEQ multiplex PCR, the repertoire was profiled, and TCRdb retains in-frame clones only, with some absent. The data contain fewer than 250,000 clones, around 67% of them singletons. The specimen was PBMCs. Receptors originate from a woman between 25 and 40 years old in good health and CMV-seropositive.

J is TRBJ2-7 and V is TRBV19, with 7 bases that match TRBD2. The ends lost 1 base at V and 5 bases at J; junction bases unmatched: 17. The CDR3 totals 18 residues. The germline V gene encodes CDR1 LNHDA and CDR2 SQIVND (reference sequence). CDR3 nucleotides: TGTGCCAGTAGTATAGTTCCTTACGCGGGAGATCTACGGCACGAGCAGTACTTC. Its translation is CASSIVPYAGDLRHEQYF.

This clone was recorded only once. The chain combines TRBV25-1 with TRBJ1-3, with D perhaps TRBD1 (6 bases). CDR3 length equals 15 residues. V lost 5 bases and J lost 2, with 13 bases in between. CDR1 and CDR2 from the germline V gene are MGHDK and SYGVNS. CDR3 sequence reads: CASSLHTGTGNTIYF. The CDR3 nucleotides read TGTGCCAGCAGTCTTCACACAGGGACTGGAAACACCATATATTTT.

The chain is built from TRBV10-3 and TRBJ1-2; 7 nucleotides match TRBD1. The CDR3 loop spans 12 amino acids. In germline, CDR1 is ENHRY, CDR2 SYGVKD. V dropped 3 bases and J dropped 11; count of bases not matched to a gene: 6. The chain's CDR3 is CAISDTTGEYTF. The DNA of the CDR3 is TGTGCCATCAGTGATACTACAGGGGAGTACACCTTC.

The chain employs TRBV5-4 and TRBJ2-7, with 11 bases aligning to TRBD1. V shed 7 bases and J 2 bases; nucleotides not matched to a gene: 8. The CDR3 totals 15 residues. The germline V gene has CDR1 SGHNT and CDR2 YYREEE (reference sequence). The CDR3 sequence: CASGDPGQGAYEQYF. CDR3 nucleotide sequence: TGTGCCAGCGGCGACCCGGGACAGGGGGCCTACGAGCAGTACTTC.

V is TRBV4-1 and J is TRBJ1-2; 9 bases match TRBD1. This CDR3 comprises 15 residues. Germline V gene sequence: CDR1 MGHRA, CDR2 YSYEKL. The junction had 2 bases not matched to a gene; V was cut back by 2 bases and J by 1 base. CDR3 nucleotide sequence: TGCGCCAGCAGCCAACCGGGACAGGGTAACTATGGCTACACCTTC. This encodes CASSQPGQGNYGYTF.

The CDR3: CASSIKGTGNTGELFF. CDR3 nucleotides: TGTGCCAGTAGTATAAAGGGGACAGGGAACACCGGGGAGCTGTTTTTT. This sequence joins TRBV19 and TRBJ2-2; 8 bases align to TRBD1. The CDR3 loop spans 16 amino acids. Germline V gene sequence: CDR1 LNHDA, CDR2 SQIVND (reference sequence). V was clipped by 2 bases and J by 1 base; unmatched bases: 3.

This chain connects TRBV7-6 to TRBJ2-1, with TRBD2 as a possible D gene (5 bases). V gave up 3 bases and J gave up 8 bases, with 11 bases separating them. Germline V gene data show CDR1 as SGHVS and CDR2 as FNYEAQ. This CDR3 spans 13 amino acids. For the CDR3, the DNA is TGTGCCAGCAGCTTCCTGGGAGCGGATGAGCAGTTCTTC. Its protein is CASSFLGADEQFF.

The chain joins TRBV5-5 to TRBJ2-1; TRBD2 matches at 11 bases. This CDR3 is 16 amino acids long. V lost 0 bases to trimming and J lost 8 bases; unmatched junction nucleotides: 7. Germline V gives CDR1 SGHKS, CDR2 YYEKEE (reference sequence). CDR3 sequence (DNA): TGTGCCAGCAGCTTGGCCCTAGCGGGAGGTGAGGATGAGCAGTTCTTC. Residues: CASSLALAGGEDEQFF.

This clone was seen only once. This chain joins TRBV5-4 and TRBJ2-2; the D gene is possibly TRBD2 (5 bases). Germline CDR1 and CDR2: SGHNT and YYREEE (reference sequence). This CDR3 has 15 residues. The V gene lost 7 bases and the J gene lost 0 bases, with 13 bases spanning the gap. The CDR3 region is CASHNPEANTGELFF. CDR3 in DNA: TGTGCCAGCCATAACCCGGAGGCGAACACCGGGGAGCTGTTTTTT.

To note about this clone: The junction departs from germline at one end; a sequencing error may be responsible. The genes are TRBV7-9 and TRBJ2-7; a weak D match, TRBD2 (6 bases). The V gene's germline CDR1 is SEHNR and CDR2 FQNEAQ (reference sequence). The CDR3 has 18 amino acids. In nucleotides, the CDR3 is TGTTCCAGCAGCTTAGCTGTCGGAGGGCCGGGACTTTTCTACGAGCAGTACTTC. It specifies CSSSLAVGGPGLFYEQYF.

This chain connects TRBV6-1 to TRBJ2-2; possibly TRBD1 for D (5 bases). Between the trimmed V and J ends, which lost 4 bases and 0 bases, there was a span of 9 bases. The CDR3 consists of 15 residues. Germline V gene sequence: CDR1 MNHNS, CDR2 SASEGT. CDR3 nucleotide sequence: TGTGCCAGCAGTGCTACGACAGCGAACACCGGGGAGCTGTTTTTT. Residues: CASSATTANTGELFF.

This rearrangement joins TRBV28 to TRBJ2-5, with TRBD1 as a possible D gene (5 bases). The CDR3 spans 13 residues. Germline V gives CDR1 MDHEN, CDR2 SYDVKM. Trimming pared 8 bases from V and 5 bases from J, leaving 15 bases between. The DNA of the CDR3 is TGTGCCAGCGGCAATACAGGAATTGAGACCCAGTACTTC. Translated, it gives CASGNTGIETQYF.

The CDR3 DNA sequence: TGTGCCAGCAGCTTGGTGGGGACATACCAAGAGACCCAGTACTTC. This sequence encodes CASSLVGTYQETQYF. The V gene is TRBV5-4, the J gene TRBJ2-5; weak D call: TRBD1 (6 bases). The CDR3 is made up of 15 amino acids. Trimming pared 0 bases from V and 0 bases from J, leaving 9 bases between. Germline V gene lookup returns CDR1 SGHNT and CDR2 YYREEE (reference sequence).

The table lists this clone with a few counts. The gene calls are TRBV28 and TRBJ2-7, with 12 bases that match TRBD2. V shed 10 bases, J shed 4 bases, and the junction held 14 bases outside the gene matches. The germline V gene encodes CDR1 MDHEN and CDR2 SYDVKM. The CDR3 is 16 amino acids. CDR3 sequence reads: CATYPTSGSLRYEQYF. The DNA of the CDR3 is TGTGCCACCTACCCGACTAGCGGGAGTTTGAGGTACGAGCAGTACTTC.

This chain links TRBV5-1 with TRBJ2-2; 7 nucleotides match TRBD2. The V segment lost 6 bases and the J segment 0 bases; nucleotides outside the gene matches: 8. The CDR3 is made up of 16 amino acids. Per germline, CDR1 SGHRS and CDR2 YFSETQ. The chain's CDR3 is CASTELSGANTGELFF. CDR3 DNA: TGCGCCAGCACGGAACTCAGCGGGGCGAACACCGGGGAGCTGTTTTTT.

The chain carries TRBV28 and TRBJ2-3, with 13 bases lining up with TRBD2. The V gene's germline CDR1 is MDHEN and CDR2 SYDVKM. The junction had 12 bases not matched to a gene; V was cut back by 8 bases and J by 4 bases. This CDR3 has 17 amino acids. The DNA for the CDR3 is TGTGCCAGCTGGGCTTCACTAGCGGGAGGGAGGGCAGATACGCAGTATTTT. Amino acid sequence: CASWASLAGGRADTQYF.

About this clone: At one end, the junction sequence differs from germline, possibly due to a read error. The chain recombines TRBV6-1 with TRBJ2-7, with 10 positions matching TRBD2. The CDR3 loop spans 15 amino acids. The V gene's germline CDR1 is MNHNS and CDR2 SASEGT. The CDR3 spells CASREGLAAYYEQYF. Written as DNA, the CDR3 is TGTGCCAGCAGAGAAGGACTAGCGGCATACTACGAGCAGTACTTC.

The J gene is TRBJ2-1, the V gene TRBV5-1; 11 bases agree with TRBD2. J gave up 6 bases and V 4 bases, and 12 bases lay outside the gene matches. Per germline, CDR1 SGHRS and CDR2 YFSETQ. This CDR3 region has 17 residues. In DNA, the CDR3 is TGCGCCAGCAGCGGGGGACTAGCGGTAACCCCTCGCAATGAGCAGTTCTTC. Encoded protein: CASSGGLAVTPRNEQFF.

The chain uses TRBV14 and TRBJ2-5; D remains ambiguous. V was pared by 2 bases and J by 1 base, with 8 bases between. CDR3 length: 14 amino acids. Germline values: CDR1 SGHDN, CDR2 FVKESK. The CDR3 DNA follows: TGTGCCAGCAGCCAATGGGCCGGCCAAGAGACCCAGTACTTC. The encoded protein is CASSQWAGQETQYF.

The chain links TRBV28 to TRBJ1-1; D may be TRBD1 (6 bases). The CDR3 is made up of 12 amino acids. Between the trimmed V and J ends, which lost 7 bases and 6 bases, there was a span of 12 bases. Per the germline V gene, CDR1 is MDHEN and CDR2 is SYDVKM. The CDR3: CASISSGAEAFF. The DNA of the CDR3 is TGTGCCAGCATCTCGTCAGGGGCTGAAGCTTTCTTT.

The chain joins TRBV27 to TRBJ1-5, with TRBD1 matching 7 bases. This CDR3 has 14 residues. Trimming removed 6 bases from V and 1 base from J; junction bases left unmatched: 3. From germline, CDR1 is MNHEY and CDR2 SMNVEV (reference sequence). The CDR3 nucleotides read TGTGCCAGCAGGTCCAGGGGGAGCAATCAGCCCCAGCATTTT. Its protein product is CASRSRGSNQPQHF.

The V gene is TRBV7-2, the J gene TRBJ1-3; 7 bases map to TRBD1. Germline CDR1 reads SGHTA; CDR2 reads FQGNSA. V trimming: 0 bases; J trimming: 0 bases; junction bases outside the gene matches: 2. This CDR3 spans 16 amino acids. The CDR3, as DNA: TGTGCCAGCAGCTTAGCTGGGACAGACTCTGGAAACACCATATATTTT. Its protein product is CASSLAGTDSGNTIYF.